Described below is a single T cell receptor (beta chain) sequence and its context. Its antigen remains unidentified. Germline assignment: CDR1 SGHRS and CDR2 YFSETQ. The CDR3 is made up of 14 amino acids. The V gene lost 4 bases and the J gene lost 3 bases, with 14 bases spanning the gap. This sample was included in a study of chemoradiotherapy in HPV16-positive cancers. Overall study results and limits: For HPV16-positive patients, expanding HPV-responsive T cells associated with longer recurrence-free survival. Only a couple of HPV16-positive patients supplied the functional HPV-specificity definition. Non-HPV-specific T cells did not expand in tumors during treatment, whereas candidate HPV-specific clones and E7-related motifs did.

Produced via immunoSEQ multiplex PCR; TCRdb's table is partial and in-frame only. The sample includes roughly 5,800 clones, approximately 70% seen only once; the top ten take 11%. The receptor was derived from a human donor with HPV-associated anogenital cancer. V is TRBV5-1 and J is TRBJ2-7; D possibly corresponds to TRBD1 (6 bases). This sample was taken from a patient who underwent chemoradiotherapy. The CDR3 coding sequence is TGCGCCAGCAGCCCCCGGGACACTCACTACGAGCAGTACTTC. This encodes CASSPRDTHYEQYF. The whole variable domain, remainder taken from reference TRBV5-1 and TRBJ2-7, is KAGVTQTPRYLIKTRGQQVTLSCSPISGHRSVSWYQQTPGQGLQFLFEYFSETQRNKGNFPGRFSGRQFSNSRSEMNVSTLELGDSALYLCASSPRDTHYEQYFGPGTRLTVT.